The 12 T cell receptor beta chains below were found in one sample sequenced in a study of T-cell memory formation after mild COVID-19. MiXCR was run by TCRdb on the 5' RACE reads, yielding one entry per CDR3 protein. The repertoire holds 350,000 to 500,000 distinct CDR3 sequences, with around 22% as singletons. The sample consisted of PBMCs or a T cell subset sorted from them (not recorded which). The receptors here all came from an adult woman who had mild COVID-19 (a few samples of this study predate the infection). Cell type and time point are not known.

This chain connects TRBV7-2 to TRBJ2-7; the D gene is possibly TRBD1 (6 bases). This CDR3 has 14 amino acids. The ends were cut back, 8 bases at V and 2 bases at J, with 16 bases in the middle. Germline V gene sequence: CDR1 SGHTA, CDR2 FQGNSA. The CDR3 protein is CASGVHRVPYEQYF. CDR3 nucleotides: TGTGCCAGCGGCGTTCACAGGGTCCCCTACGAGCAGTACTTC. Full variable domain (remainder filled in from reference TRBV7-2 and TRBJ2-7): GAGVSQSPSNKVTEKGKDVELRCDPISGHTALYWYRQSLGQGLEFLIYFQGNSAPDKSGLPSDRFSAERTGGSVSTLTIQRTQQEDSAVYLCASGVHRVPYEQYFGPGTRLTVT.

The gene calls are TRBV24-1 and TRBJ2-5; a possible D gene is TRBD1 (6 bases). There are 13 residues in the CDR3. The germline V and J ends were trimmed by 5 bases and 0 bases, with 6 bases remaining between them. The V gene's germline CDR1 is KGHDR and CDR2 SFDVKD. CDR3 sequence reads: CATSGTDQETQYF. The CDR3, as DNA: TGTGCCACCAGTGGGACAGACCAAGAGACCCAGTACTTC.

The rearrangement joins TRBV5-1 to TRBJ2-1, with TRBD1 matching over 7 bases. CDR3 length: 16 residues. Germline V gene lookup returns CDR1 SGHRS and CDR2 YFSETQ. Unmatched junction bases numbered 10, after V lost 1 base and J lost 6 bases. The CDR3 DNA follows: TGCGCCAGCAGCTTGCCGCCACAGGGGATCGGCAATGAGCAGTTCTTC. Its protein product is CASSLPPQGIGNEQFF.

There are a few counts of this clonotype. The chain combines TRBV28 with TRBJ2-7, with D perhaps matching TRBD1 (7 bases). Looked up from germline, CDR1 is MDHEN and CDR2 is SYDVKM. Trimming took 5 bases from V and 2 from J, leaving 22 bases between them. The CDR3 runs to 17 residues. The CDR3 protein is CASSRASIRGRTYEQYF. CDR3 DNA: TGTGCCAGCAGTAGGGCCTCGATCAGGGGGAGGACCTACGAGCAGTACTTC.

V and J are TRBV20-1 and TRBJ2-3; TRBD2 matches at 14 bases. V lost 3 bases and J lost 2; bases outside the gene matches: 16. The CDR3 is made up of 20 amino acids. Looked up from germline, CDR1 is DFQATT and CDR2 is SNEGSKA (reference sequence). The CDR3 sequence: CSARAGLAGGIPSFTDTQYF. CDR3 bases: TGCAGTGCTAGGGCTGGACTAGCGGGGGGAATCCCGTCGTTCACAGATACGCAGTATTTT.

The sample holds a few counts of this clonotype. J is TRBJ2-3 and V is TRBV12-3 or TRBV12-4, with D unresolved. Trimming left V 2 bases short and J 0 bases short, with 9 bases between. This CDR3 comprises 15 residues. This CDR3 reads CASSLSRPSTDTQYF. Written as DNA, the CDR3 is TGTGCCAGCAGTTTATCCCGCCCCAGCACAGATACGCAGTATTTT.

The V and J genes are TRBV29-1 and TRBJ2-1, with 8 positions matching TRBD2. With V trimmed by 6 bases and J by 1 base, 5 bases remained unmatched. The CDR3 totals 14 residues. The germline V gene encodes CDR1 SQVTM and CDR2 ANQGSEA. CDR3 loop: CSVATSGSYNEQFF. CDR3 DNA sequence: TGCAGCGTGGCTACTAGCGGATCCTACAATGAGCAGTTCTTC.

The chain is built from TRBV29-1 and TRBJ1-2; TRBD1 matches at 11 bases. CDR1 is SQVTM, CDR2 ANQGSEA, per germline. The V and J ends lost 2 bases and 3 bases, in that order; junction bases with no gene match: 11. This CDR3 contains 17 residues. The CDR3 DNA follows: TGCAGCGTTGAATGGGGGACAGGGGGGCATTTCGACTATGGCTACACCTTC. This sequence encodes CSVEWGTGGHFDYGYTF.

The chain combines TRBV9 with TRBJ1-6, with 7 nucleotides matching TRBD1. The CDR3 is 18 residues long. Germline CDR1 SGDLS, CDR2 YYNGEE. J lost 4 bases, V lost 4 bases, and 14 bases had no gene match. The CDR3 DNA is TGTGCCAGCAGCCCAGACCCGGGGGGACAGATGTATAATTCACCCCTCCACTTT. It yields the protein CASSPDPGGQMYNSPLHF.

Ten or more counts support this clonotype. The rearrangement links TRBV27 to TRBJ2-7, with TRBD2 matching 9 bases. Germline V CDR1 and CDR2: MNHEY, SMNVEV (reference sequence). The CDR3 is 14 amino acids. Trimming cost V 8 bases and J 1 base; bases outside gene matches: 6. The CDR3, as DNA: TGTGCCAGCGGAAGGACTAGCGTTTCCTACGAGCAGTACTTC. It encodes CASGRTSVSYEQYF.

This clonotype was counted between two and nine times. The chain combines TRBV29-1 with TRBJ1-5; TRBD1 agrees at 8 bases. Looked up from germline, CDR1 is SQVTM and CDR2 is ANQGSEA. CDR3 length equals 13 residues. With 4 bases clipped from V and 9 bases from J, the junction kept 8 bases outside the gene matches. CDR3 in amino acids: CSVARTGIGPQHF. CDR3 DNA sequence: TGCAGCGTTGCTCGGACAGGGATCGGGCCCCAGCATTTT.

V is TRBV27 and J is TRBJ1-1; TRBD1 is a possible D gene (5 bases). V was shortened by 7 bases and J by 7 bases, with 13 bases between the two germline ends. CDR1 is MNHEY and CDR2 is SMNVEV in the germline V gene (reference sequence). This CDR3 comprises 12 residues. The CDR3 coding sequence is TGTGCCAGCACCCGAGGGGACCTTGAAGCTTTCTTT. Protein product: CASTRGDLEAFF.